Shown below are 17 T cell receptor beta chains from a single sample sequenced in a study of blood T cells in healthy people across ages. A second PCR of roughly 6 to 12 cycles used a sample-barcoded 5' primer and a J-beta primer mix. Via MiXCR, TCRdb re-called the 5' RACE reads, giving one row per CDR3 protein. The sample consists of 1.5 million to 2 million distinct CDR3 sequences, around 50% of them appearing once. Input material: blood. These TCRs come from a woman in her 40s in good health.

This rearrangement joins TRBV6-5 to TRBJ2-1, with D unresolved. Per germline, CDR1 MNHEY and CDR2 SVGAGI. This CDR3 comprises 13 residues. With 5 bases removed from V and 8 bases from J, the gap between germline ends came to 13 bases. The CDR3 reads CASSRNRWDEQFF. The CDR3 DNA sequence: TGTGCCAGCAGTAGAAACCGATGGGATGAGCAGTTCTTC.

This clonotype was observed many times. The chain uses TRBV12-3 or TRBV12-4 and TRBJ1-5; D is perhaps TRBD1 (5 bases). CDR3 size: 14 residues. Trimming took off 2 bases at V and 2 bases at J, with 7 bases between the two ends. The CDR3 nucleotides are TGTGCCAGCAGTTTAAGAGGGGGCAATCAGCCCCAGCATTTT. It is translated as CASSLRGGNQPQHF.

The chain couples TRBV27 to TRBJ1-6, with TRBD1 matching 12 bases. The CDR3 extends over 17 amino acids. The V and J ends lost 4 bases and 7 bases, in that order; junction bases with no gene match: 8. CDR1 is MNHEY, CDR2 SMNVEV, per germline (reference sequence). CDR3 region: CASSWLGTGGRNSPLHF. For the CDR3, the DNA is TGTGCCAGCAGTTGGCTAGGGACAGGGGGCCGAAATTCACCCCTCCACTTT.

The chain couples TRBV6-1 to TRBJ2-4; D is perhaps TRBD2 (6 bases). There are 18 residues in the CDR3. Germline CDR1 is MNHNS and CDR2 is SASEGT. Trimming shortened V by 2 bases and J by 4 bases, and 21 bases separated the two germline ends. DNA of the CDR3: TGTGCCAGCAGTGAAATATATCCTCGGGGAGGTCTTAAAAACATTCAGTACTTC. Encoded protein: CASSEIYPRGGLKNIQYF.

The chain recombines TRBV20-1 with TRBJ1-3, with D perhaps matching TRBD1 (5 bases). Germline V gene sequence: CDR1 DFQATT, CDR2 SNEGSKA (reference sequence). This CDR3 has 13 amino acids. Trimming cost V 1 base and J 1 base, with 5 bases left between them. CDR3 DNA: TGCAGTGCTAGAGGGGGGTCTGGAAACACCATATATTTT. It yields the protein CSARGGSGNTIYF.

This clonotype came up a few times. The V call is TRBV20-1, the J call TRBJ2-2; D remains unclear. Germline V gives CDR1 DFQATT, CDR2 SNEGSKA (reference sequence). The CDR3 is 12 residues long. Trimming cost V 3 bases and J 4 bases, with 6 bases left between them. The CDR3 DNA reads TGCAGTGCTAGCGGGCCCACCGGGGAGCTGTTTTTT. Amino acid sequence: CSASGPTGELFF.

The chain joins TRBV29-1 to TRBJ2-2; D unclear. V was pared by 4 bases and J by 1 base, with 4 bases between. This CDR3 has 12 amino acids. The germline CDR1 and CDR2 sequences are SQVTM and ANQGSEA. CDR3 bases: TGCAGCGTTGGGAAGAACACCGGGGAGCTGTTTTTT. Its protein product is CSVGKNTGELFF.

The rearrangement links TRBV13 to TRBJ2-1; no clear D gene. V shed 6 bases and J shed 0 bases, with 15 bases lying between them. In germline, CDR1 is PRHDT, CDR2 FYEKMQ (reference sequence). This CDR3 has 16 amino acids. In DNA, the CDR3 is TGTGCCAGCAGGAGTCGGGTCGGTAGCTCCTACAATGAGCAGTTCTTC. Translated: CASRSRVGSSYNEQFF.

This chain links TRBV20-1 with TRBJ2-3; D assignment may be TRBD1 or TRBD2 (6 bases each). This CDR3 has 14 amino acids. The V gene lost 5 bases and the J gene lost 1 base, with 13 bases spanning the gap. Germline V CDR1 and CDR2: DFQATT, SNEGSKA (reference sequence). CDR3 nucleotides: TGCAGTGCTCATCTCCGGGGGCGCACAGATACGCAGTATTTT. It specifies CSAHLRGRTDTQYF.

Concerning this clonotype: The junction differs from germline at one of its ends, possibly a read error. The gene calls are TRBV9 and TRBJ1-4, with no clear D. The CDR3 has 13 amino acids. CDR1 is SGDLS and CDR2 is YYNGEE in the germline V gene. In DNA form, the CDR3 reads TGTGCCAGCTCTAGTGCAACTAATGAAAGACTGTTTTTT. Protein product: CASSSATNERLFF.

J is TRBJ2-4 and V is TRBV6-5; tentatively, D is TRBD1 or TRBD2 (5 bases each). Trimming took off 0 bases at V and 15 bases at J, with 15 bases between the two ends. Germline V lookup: CDR1 MNHEY, CDR2 SVGAGI. There are 13 residues in the CDR3. CDR3 sequence (DNA): TGTGCCAGCAGTTACTCGATAGGGGAGCGTAGGTACTTC. It yields the protein CASSYSIGERRYF.

The rearrangement links TRBV7-2 to TRBJ2-3; the match to TRBD2 covers 8 bases. The CDR3 is 15 residues long. Germline loops: CDR1 SGHTA, CDR2 FQGNSA. Germline trimming cut 5 bases from V and 2 bases from J; bases unmatched to any gene: 6. CDR3 in amino acids: CASSALAGYTDTQYF. The CDR3 nucleotides are TGTGCCAGCAGCGCCTTAGCGGGATACACAGATACGCAGTATTTT.

The chain couples TRBV25-1 to TRBJ2-7; D perhaps matches TRBD1 (7 bases). Germline V gene lookup returns CDR1 MGHDK and CDR2 SYGVNS. V lost 5 bases and J lost 5, with 22 bases in between. The CDR3 has 16 residues. CDR3 in amino acids: CASSPPGGLGGDEQYF. CDR3 coding DNA: TGTGCCAGCAGTCCTCCAGGGGGGCTAGGAGGCGACGAGCAGTACTTC.

Of note for this clonotype: Germline is not matched at one junction end, which may reflect a read error. The rearrangement links TRBV5-1 to TRBJ2-1; 12 positions match TRBD1. Germline loops: CDR1 SGHRS, CDR2 YFSETQ. The CDR3 loop spans 14 amino acids. The CDR3 is CASSLGQGAYEQFF. DNA of the CDR3: TGTGCCAGCAGCTTGGGACAGGGGGCGTATGAGCAGTTCTTC.

This clonotype turned up a few times. V and J are TRBV20-1 and TRBJ1-1, with a weak D call TRBD1 (5 bases). The CDR3 contains 14 residues. Deletions cut 4 bases from V and 3 bases from J, with 15 bases between. Germline V CDR1 and CDR2: DFQATT, SNEGSKA (reference sequence). The CDR3 DNA is TGCAGTGCTAAGTTCGGGGGAGGAGACACTGAAGCTTTCTTT. This encodes CSAKFGGGDTEAFF.

This chain links TRBV4-1 with TRBJ2-1; D gene uncertain. The CDR3 extends over 15 amino acids. Trimming cost V 3 bases and J 0 bases, with 9 bases left between them. From germline, CDR1 is MGHRA and CDR2 YSYEKL. The CDR3: CASSHERSSYNEQFF. CDR3 sequence (DNA): TGCGCCAGCAGCCACGAACGGAGCTCCTACAATGAGCAGTTCTTC.

This clonotype was seen once. V is TRBV4-1 and J is TRBJ1-1; D unresolved. Germline values: CDR1 MGHRA, CDR2 YSYEKL. The ends were cut back, 0 bases at V and 10 bases at J, with 15 bases in the middle. This CDR3 region has 14 residues. DNA for the CDR3: TGCGCCAGCAGCCAAGAGGGATACGGACGAAGAGCTTTCTTT. Translating gives CASSQEGYGRRAFF.